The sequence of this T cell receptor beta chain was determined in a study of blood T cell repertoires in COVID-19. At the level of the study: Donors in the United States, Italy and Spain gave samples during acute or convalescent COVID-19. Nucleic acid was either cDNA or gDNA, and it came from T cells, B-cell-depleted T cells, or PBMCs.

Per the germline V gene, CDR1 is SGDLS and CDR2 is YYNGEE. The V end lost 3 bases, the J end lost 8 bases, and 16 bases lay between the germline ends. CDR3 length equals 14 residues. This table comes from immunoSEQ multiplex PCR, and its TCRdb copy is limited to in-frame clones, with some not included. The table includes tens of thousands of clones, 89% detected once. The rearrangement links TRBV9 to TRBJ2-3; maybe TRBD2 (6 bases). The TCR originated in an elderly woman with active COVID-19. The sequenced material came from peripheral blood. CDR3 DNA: TGTGCCAGCAGCGGTCGCGGAGGGGCAGGTACGCAGTATTTT. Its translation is CASSGRGGAGTQYF.